A single sample is the source of the 19 T cell receptor beta chains below, sequenced in a study of cytomegalovirus exposure and HLA in healthy donors. TCRdb's copy holds only in-frame clones and misses some; the assay was immunoSEQ multiplex PCR. This table has some 90,000 clones, about 83% appearing once. The sample was PBMCs. The receptor source for this set is a woman aged 25 to 39 in good health and CMV-seronegative.

CDR3 DNA: TGTGCCAGCAGCGGGTGGGGTGGAGGACTGAACACTGAAGCTTTCTTT. It is translated as CASSGWGGGLNTEAFF. The rearrangement uses TRBV7-9 and TRBJ1-1; no firm D call. CDR1 and CDR2 from the germline V gene are SEHNR and FQNEAQ (reference sequence). Trimming took 5 bases from V and 0 from J, leaving 16 bases between them. The CDR3 runs 16 residues.

The V and J genes are TRBV9 and TRBJ2-7, with 7 nucleotides matching TRBD1. The CDR3 loop spans 13 amino acids. Losses at the gene ends were 4 bases for V and 6 bases for J; bases not matched to a gene: 7. Germline CDR1 and CDR2: SGDLS and YYNGEE. CDR3 in amino acids: CASSIRQGGEQYF. DNA for the CDR3: TGTGCCAGCAGCATCCGACAGGGTGGCGAGCAGTACTTC.

V gene TRBV20-1 combines with J gene TRBJ2-7; D is undetermined. This CDR3 comprises 10 residues. The V gene's germline CDR1 is DFQATT and CDR2 SNEGSKA (reference sequence). Trimming shortened V by 5 bases and J by 3 bases, and 5 bases separated the two germline ends. CDR3 region: CSAGIYEQYF. In nucleotides, the CDR3 is TGCAGTGCTGGCATCTACGAGCAGTACTTC.

The genes are TRBV6-6 and TRBJ1-1; D is ambiguous. Germline-derived CDR1 and CDR2 are MNHNY and SVGAGI (reference sequence). This CDR3 contains 11 residues. Trimming removed 7 bases from V and 3 bases from J, with 6 bases in between. CDR3 sequence reads: CASTLDTEAFF. The CDR3 region has the DNA TGTGCCAGCACCCTCGACACTGAAGCTTTCTTT.

The chain is built from TRBV2 and TRBJ1-1; D is undetermined. Germline V gene data show CDR1 as SNHLY and CDR2 as FYNNEI. This CDR3 has 13 residues. V was cut by 6 bases and J by 2 bases, with 10 bases left in between. The CDR3 DNA reads TGTGCCAGCAGGGTTGGGCCAAACACTGAAGCTTTCTTT. This sequence encodes CASRVGPNTEAFF. The whole variable domain, remainder taken from reference TRBV2 and TRBJ1-1, is EPEVTQTPSHQVTQMGQEVILRCVPISNHLYFYWYRQILGQKVEFLVSFYNNEISEKSEIFDDQFSVERPDGSNFTLKIRSTKLEDSAMYFCASRVGPNTEAFFGQGTRLTVV.

The chain has TRBV6-5 and TRBJ2-7; unclear D gene. CDR1 is MNHEY, CDR2 SVGAGI, per germline. V was pared by 6 bases and J by 0 bases, with 12 bases between. The CDR3 runs 14 residues. The CDR3 loop reads CASSPRISSYEQYF. CDR3 DNA: TGTGCCAGCAGCCCTAGGATTAGCTCCTACGAGCAGTACTTC.

The rearrangement joins TRBV14 to TRBJ1-4, with no clear D. This CDR3 has 16 residues. V was pared by 3 bases and J by 0 bases, with 11 bases between. CDR1 SGHDN and CDR2 FVKESK come from the germline V gene. CDR3 bases: TGTGCCAGCAGCCAGGGTACAGCTACAACTAATGAAAAACTGTTTTTT. Amino acids: CASSQGTATTNEKLFF.

The CDR3 coding sequence is TGTGCCACCAGCAAGGACTACACAGATACGCAGTATTTT. This translates into CATSKDYTDTQYF. This chain connects TRBV15 to TRBJ2-3; maybe TRBD2 (6 bases). Germline V CDR1 and CDR2: LNHNV, YYDKDF (reference sequence). Trimming removed 4 bases from V and 2 bases from J, with 7 bases in between. The CDR3 totals 13 residues.

This clone was seen only once. The chain links TRBV27 to TRBJ2-7; TRBD1 aligns across 7 bases. The CDR3 contains 16 residues. Germline V CDR1 and CDR2: MNHEY, SMNVEV (reference sequence). J gave up 6 bases and V 5 bases, and 16 bases lay outside the gene matches. The CDR3 nucleotides are TGTGCCAGCAGTCCATGGGACAGCTCCTTCGATTTCGAGCAGTACTTC. Protein: CASSPWDSSFDFEQYF.

The chain is built from TRBV4-2 and TRBJ2-5, with TRBD1 as a possible D gene (5 bases). Trimming left V 5 bases short and J 5 bases short, with 12 bases between. Looked up from germline, CDR1 is LGHNA and CDR2 is YNFKEQ. This CDR3 has 13 amino acids. CDR3 in amino acids: CASSSGHRETQYF. The CDR3 nucleotides are TGTGCCAGCAGCTCCGGACACAGGGAGACCCAGTACTTC.

The V call is TRBV19, the J call TRBJ2-6; TRBD2 is a possible D gene (6 bases). V was pared by 5 bases and J by 4 bases, with 21 bases between. Germline V gives CDR1 LNHDA, CDR2 SQIVND (reference sequence). This CDR3 contains 18 residues. The CDR3 loop reads CASSGAPGLPPGANVLTF. DNA for the CDR3: TGTGCCAGTAGTGGAGCACCGGGACTCCCGCCGGGGGCCAACGTCCTGACTTTC. The complete variable domain, with remaining parts taken from reference TRBV19 and TRBJ2-6, reads DGGITQSPKYLFRKEGQNVTLSCEQNLNHDAMYWYRQDPGQGLRLIYYSQIVNDFQKGDIAEGYSVSREKKESFPLTVTSAQKNPTAFYLCASSGAPGLPPGANVLTFGAGSRLTVL.

This sequence joins TRBV2 and TRBJ1-2, with a tentative D call TRBD1 (6 bases). V was pared by 8 bases and J by 4 bases, with 20 bases between. The CDR3 length is 15 residues. Germline values: CDR1 SNHLY, CDR2 FYNNEI. The CDR3 DNA reads as TGTGCCAGCGCCGATGTATGGTGGGACACCTATGGCTACACCTTC. Protein sequence: CASADVWWDTYGYTF.

V usage is TRBV4-2 and J usage is TRBJ2-2, with 10 bases matching TRBD2. In germline, CDR1 is LGHNA, CDR2 YNFKEQ. The CDR3 covers 18 residues. The trim removed 4 bases at V and 5 bases at J, leaving 13 bases unmatched. In DNA form, the CDR3 reads TGTGCCAGCAGCCCCCGGCGGGAAAGCGGGGGGGCAACCGGGGAGCTGTTTTTT. As protein: CASSPRRESGGATGELFF.

The chain has TRBV10-3 and TRBJ2-5; 8 nucleotides align to TRBD2. The germline CDR1 and CDR2 sequences are ENHRY and SYGVKD. CDR3 length equals 14 residues. V shed 4 bases, J shed 4 bases, and the junction held 5 bases outside the gene matches. DNA of the CDR3: TGTGCCATCAGTGCCTCTAGCGGGTCAGAGACCCAGTACTTC. Translation: CAISASSGSETQYF.

The sample holds many counts of this clone. The chain is built from TRBV10-1 and TRBJ2-7; D perhaps matches TRBD1 (7 bases). The V end lost 6 bases, the J end lost 6 bases, and 15 bases lay between the germline ends. This CDR3 region has 13 residues. Germline loops: CDR1 WNHNN, CDR2 SYGVQD (reference sequence). The chain's CDR3 is CASSGLSGGEQYF. CDR3 nucleotides: TGCGCCAGCAGCGGACTATCAGGGGGCGAGCAGTACTTC.

This clone appeared a few times. The chain uses TRBV7-9 and TRBJ2-5; possible D gene TRBD2, 6 bases. Per germline, CDR1 SEHNR and CDR2 FQNEAQ (reference sequence). The V and J ends lost 0 bases and 4 bases respectively, with 18 bases between them. There are 17 residues in the CDR3. The CDR3 loop is CASSLALRLARGETQYF. For the CDR3, the DNA is TGTGCCAGCAGCTTAGCGCTTCGTCTAGCGAGGGGAGAGACCCAGTACTTC. Using reference TRBV7-9 and TRBJ2-5 for the parts outside the CDR3, the full variable domain is DTGVSQNPRHKITKRGQNVTFRCDPISEHNRLYWYRQTLGQGPEFLTYFQNEAQLEKSRLLSDRFSAERPKGSFSTLEIQRTEQGDSAMYLCASSLALRLARGETQYFGPGTRLLVL.

The chain couples TRBV9 to TRBJ1-1; tentatively, D is TRBD1 (5 bases). CDR3 length: 13 amino acids. The germline V gene has CDR1 SGDLS and CDR2 YYNGEE. Trimming removed 4 bases at V and 10 bases at J, with 17 bases between. Written as DNA, the CDR3 is TGTGCCAGCAGCACTACAGGACCCCAAGCAGCTTTCTTT. Translating it yields CASSTTGPQAAFF.

V gene TRBV5-4 combines with J gene TRBJ2-2; 7 nucleotides line up with TRBD1. The CDR3 is 15 residues long. The V segment lost 4 bases and the J segment 8 bases; nucleotides outside the gene matches: 11. Germline V lookup: CDR1 SGHNT, CDR2 YYREEE (reference sequence). CDR3 in amino acids: CASSPDRVRSGELFF. CDR3 bases: TGTGCCAGCAGCCCCGACAGGGTGAGGTCAGGGGAGCTGTTTTTT. Full variable domain (missing parts from reference TRBV5-4 and TRBJ2-2): ETGVTQSPTHLIKTRGQQVTLRCSSQSGHNTVSWYQQALGQGPQFIFQYYREEENGRGNFPPRFSGLQFPNYSSELNVNALELDDSALYLCASSPDRVRSGELFFGEGSRLTVL.

This chain joins TRBV2 and TRBJ2-5; D is perhaps TRBD2 (5 bases). In germline, CDR1 is SNHLY, CDR2 FYNNEI. CDR3 size: 12 residues. Trimming removed 7 bases at V and 11 bases at J, with 17 bases between. CDR3 DNA sequence: TGTGCCAGCACCACGCATCCGAGGGAGCAGTACTTC. Translated, it gives CASTTHPREQYF.